One T cell receptor (beta chain) is described in this entry. It has no known antigen specificity. Nothing much larger sits one base from this clone, and base qualities are not available. According to the study, the label for this sample's treatment or condition signals: allogeneic hematopoietic cell transplantation with graft depleted of TCRalphabeta T cells and CD19 B cells. Transplant recipients were children who received TCRalphabeta/CD19-depleted allogeneic hematopoietic cell grafts. The library was prepared using PCR. TCRdb lists the instrument as Illumina HiSeq 2500. TCR library preparation used molecular barcoding, with unique molecular identifiers applied to normalize quantification of the TCRbeta repertoire. TCRdb reprocessed the public reads (quality trimming at Q25 with fastp, clone calling with MiXCR) and kept in-frame beta chains. Merged by CDR3 protein, the rows form single entries marked with the most common genes and DNA. The sample table records about a million distinct CDR3 sequences; about 26% of these occur just once. The top ten constitute under 30% of the sample.

The data derive from a study of T-cell reconstitution after alpha-beta-depleted transplantation in children (dated by TCRdb to about 2016). Broadly, across the study: The study quantitatively tracked T-cell immune reconstitution after TCRalphabeta/CD19-depleted allogeneic hematopoietic cell transplantation in children using TCR repertoire profiling.

Study-wide conclusions, independent of this receptor: In some patients, the high TCRbeta diversity seen at day 60 was put down to recipient T cells and intrathymic progenitors that had survived conditioning. The apparently early alphabetaT-cell count recovery about two months after transplant was reportedly dependent on only several hundred rapidly expanded clones derived from non-depleted graft cells. Over the following months the frequencies of hyperexpanded clones went down, and after one year T-cell counts and TCRbeta diversity were mostly credited to newly produced T cells.

In the germline V gene, CDR1 corresponds to ENHRY and CDR2 to SYGVKD. Measured from the cysteine to the phenylalanine, the CDR3 is 15 residues long. The retained sequence is limited to the CDR3, 45 bases, with the frame set at the first base. The V and J ends are trimmed by 0 bases and 0 bases, leaving 6 bases between them. The sample was PBMCs, mostly from graft donor cells, taken 360 days after TCRalphabeta/CD19-depleted stem cell transplant. This clonotype originated in a boy younger than two who had a stem cell transplant for SCID, so the T cells may come from the graft donor. The chain is encoded by TRBV10-3 joined to TRBJ2-1; the D gene cannot be named for sure. At the DNA level, the sequence is TGTGCCATCAGTGAGTCGACATACTCCTACAATGAGCAGTTCTTC. Translation gives CAISESTYSYNEQFF.